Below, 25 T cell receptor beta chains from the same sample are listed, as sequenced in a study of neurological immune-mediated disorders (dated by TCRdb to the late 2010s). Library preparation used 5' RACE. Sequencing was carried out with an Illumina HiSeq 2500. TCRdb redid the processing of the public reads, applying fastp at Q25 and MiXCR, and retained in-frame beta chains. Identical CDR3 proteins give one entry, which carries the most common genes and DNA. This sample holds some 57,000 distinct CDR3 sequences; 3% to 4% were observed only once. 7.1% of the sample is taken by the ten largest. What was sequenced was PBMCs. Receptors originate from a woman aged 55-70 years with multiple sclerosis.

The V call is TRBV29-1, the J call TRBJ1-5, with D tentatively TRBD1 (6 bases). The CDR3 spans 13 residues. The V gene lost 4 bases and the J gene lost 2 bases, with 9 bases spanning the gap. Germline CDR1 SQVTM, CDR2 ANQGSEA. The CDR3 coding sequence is TGCAGCGTTGGGGGGCTCGGCAATCAGCCCCAGCATTTT. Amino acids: CSVGGLGNQPQHF.

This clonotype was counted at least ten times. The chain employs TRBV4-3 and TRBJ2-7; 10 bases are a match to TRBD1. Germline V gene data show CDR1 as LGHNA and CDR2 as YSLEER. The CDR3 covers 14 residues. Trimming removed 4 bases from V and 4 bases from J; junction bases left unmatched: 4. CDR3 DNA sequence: TGCGCCAGCAGCCCGGGGACAGGGGAATACGAGCAGTACTTC. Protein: CASSPGTGEYEQYF.

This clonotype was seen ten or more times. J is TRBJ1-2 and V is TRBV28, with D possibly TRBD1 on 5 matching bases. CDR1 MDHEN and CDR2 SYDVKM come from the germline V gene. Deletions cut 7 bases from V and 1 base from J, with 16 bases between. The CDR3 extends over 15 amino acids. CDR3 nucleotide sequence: TGTGCCAGCACCAAGCTCGGGGACCGTAACTATGGCTACACCTTC. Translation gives CASTKLGDRNYGYTF.

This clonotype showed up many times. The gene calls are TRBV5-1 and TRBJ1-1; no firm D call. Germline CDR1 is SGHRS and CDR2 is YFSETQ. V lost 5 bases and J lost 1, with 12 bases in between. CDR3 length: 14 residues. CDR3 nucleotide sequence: TGCGCCAGCAGGAGCTTGTCAGAGAACACTGAAGCTTTCTTT. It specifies CASRSLSENTEAFF.

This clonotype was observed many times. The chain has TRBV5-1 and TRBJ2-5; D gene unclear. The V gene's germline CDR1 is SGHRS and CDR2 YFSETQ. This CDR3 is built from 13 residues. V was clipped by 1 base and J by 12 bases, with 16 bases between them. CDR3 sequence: CASSLRSESPKYF. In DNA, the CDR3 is TGCGCCAGCAGCTTGAGGTCGGAGAGCCCCAAGTACTTC.

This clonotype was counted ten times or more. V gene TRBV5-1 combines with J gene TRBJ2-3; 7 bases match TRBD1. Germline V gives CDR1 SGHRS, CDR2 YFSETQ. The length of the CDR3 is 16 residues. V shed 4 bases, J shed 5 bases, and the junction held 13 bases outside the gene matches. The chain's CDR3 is CASSPTGTSGGDTQYF. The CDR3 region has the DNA TGCGCCAGCAGCCCAACCGGGACCTCAGGGGGAGATACGCAGTATTTT.

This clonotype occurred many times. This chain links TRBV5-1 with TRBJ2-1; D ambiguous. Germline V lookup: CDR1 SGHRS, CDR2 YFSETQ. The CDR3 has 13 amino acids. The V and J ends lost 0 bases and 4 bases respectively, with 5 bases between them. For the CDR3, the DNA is TGCGCCAGCAGCTTGGACATTTACAATGAGCAGTTCTTC. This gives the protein CASSLDIYNEQFF.

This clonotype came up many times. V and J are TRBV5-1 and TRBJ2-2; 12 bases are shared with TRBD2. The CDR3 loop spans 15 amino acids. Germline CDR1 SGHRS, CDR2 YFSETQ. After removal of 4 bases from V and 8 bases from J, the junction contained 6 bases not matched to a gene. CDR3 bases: TGCGCCAGCAGCCCTAGCGGGGGGGCCGAAGGGGAGCTGTTTTTT. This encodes CASSPSGGAEGELFF.

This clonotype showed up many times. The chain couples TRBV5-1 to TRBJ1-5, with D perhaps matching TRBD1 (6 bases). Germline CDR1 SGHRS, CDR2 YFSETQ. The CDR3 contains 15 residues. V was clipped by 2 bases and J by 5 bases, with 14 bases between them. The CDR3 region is CASSFRPGDYQPQHF. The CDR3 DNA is TGCGCCAGCAGCTTTAGGCCAGGGGACTATCAGCCCCAGCATTTT.

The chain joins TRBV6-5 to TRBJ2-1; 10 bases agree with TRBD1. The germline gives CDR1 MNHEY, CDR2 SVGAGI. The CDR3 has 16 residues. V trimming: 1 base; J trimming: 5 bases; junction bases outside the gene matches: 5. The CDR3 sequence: CASSYYGQGENNEQFF. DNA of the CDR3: TGTGCCAGCAGTTACTACGGACAGGGGGAGAACAATGAGCAGTTCTTC.

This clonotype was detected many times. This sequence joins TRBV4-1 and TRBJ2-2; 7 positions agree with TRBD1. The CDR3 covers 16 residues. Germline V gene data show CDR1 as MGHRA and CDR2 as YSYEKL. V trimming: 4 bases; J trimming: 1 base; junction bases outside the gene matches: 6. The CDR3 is CASSPWTGMNTGELFF. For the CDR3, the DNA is TGCGCCAGCAGCCCCTGGACAGGAATGAACACCGGGGAGCTGTTTTTT.

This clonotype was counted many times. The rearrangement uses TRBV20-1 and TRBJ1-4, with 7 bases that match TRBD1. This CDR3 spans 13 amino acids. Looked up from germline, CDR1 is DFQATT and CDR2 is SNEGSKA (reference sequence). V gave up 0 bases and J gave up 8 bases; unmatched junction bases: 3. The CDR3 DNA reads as TGCAGTGCTAGAGAAGGGGGCGAGGAAAAACTGTTTTTT. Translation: CSAREGGEEKLFF.

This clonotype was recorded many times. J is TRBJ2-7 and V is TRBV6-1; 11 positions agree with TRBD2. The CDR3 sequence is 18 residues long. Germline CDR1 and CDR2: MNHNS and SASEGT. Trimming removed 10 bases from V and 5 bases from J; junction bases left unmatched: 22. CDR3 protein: CATRRLAGRSYERHEQYF. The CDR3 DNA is TGTGCCACCAGACGACTAGCGGGGAGATCCTACGAGCGGCACGAGCAGTACTTC.

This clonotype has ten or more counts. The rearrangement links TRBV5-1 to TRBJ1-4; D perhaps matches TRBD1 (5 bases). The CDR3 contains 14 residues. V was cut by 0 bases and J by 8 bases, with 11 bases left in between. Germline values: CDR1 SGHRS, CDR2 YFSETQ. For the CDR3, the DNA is TGCGCCAGCAGCTTGGGGCAGGGTGGGGAAAAACTGTTTTTT. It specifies CASSLGQGGEKLFF.

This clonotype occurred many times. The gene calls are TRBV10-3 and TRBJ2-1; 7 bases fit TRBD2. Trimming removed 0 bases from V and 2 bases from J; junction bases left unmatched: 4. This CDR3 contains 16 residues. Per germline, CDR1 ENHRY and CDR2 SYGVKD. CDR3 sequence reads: CAISESSGATYNEQFF. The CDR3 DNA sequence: TGTGCCATCAGTGAGTCGAGCGGGGCTACCTACAATGAGCAGTTCTTC.

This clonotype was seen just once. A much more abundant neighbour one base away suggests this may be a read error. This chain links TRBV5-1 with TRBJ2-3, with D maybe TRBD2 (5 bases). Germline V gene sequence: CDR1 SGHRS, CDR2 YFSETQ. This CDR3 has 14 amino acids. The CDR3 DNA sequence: TGCGCCAGCAGCTTCCGAGCTAGCAAAGATACGCAGTATTTT. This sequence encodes CASSFRASKDTQYF.

The CDR3 coding sequence is TGTGCCAGCAGAACACAGGGGAGCGGTTCACCCCTCCACTTT. Amino acids: CASRTQGSGSPLHF. The J gene is TRBJ1-6, the V gene TRBV6-5; 7 bases fit TRBD1. Germline V gene lookup returns CDR1 MNHEY and CDR2 SVGAGI. The CDR3 runs 14 residues. V was pared by 6 bases and J by 9 bases, with 8 bases of the junction left unmatched.

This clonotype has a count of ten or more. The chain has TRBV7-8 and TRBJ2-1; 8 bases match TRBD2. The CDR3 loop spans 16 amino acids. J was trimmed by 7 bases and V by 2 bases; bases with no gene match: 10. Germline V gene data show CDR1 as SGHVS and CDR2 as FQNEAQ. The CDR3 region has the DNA TGTGCCAGCAGCTTACGCCTGGTGGGGACTAGGAATGAGCAGTTCTTC. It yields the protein CASSLRLVGTRNEQFF.

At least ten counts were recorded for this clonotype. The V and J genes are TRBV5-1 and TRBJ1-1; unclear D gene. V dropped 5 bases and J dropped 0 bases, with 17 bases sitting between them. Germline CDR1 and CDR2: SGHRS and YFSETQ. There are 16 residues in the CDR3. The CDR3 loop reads CASSSGPGTMNTEAFF. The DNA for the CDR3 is TGCGCCAGCAGTTCTGGTCCCGGAACCATGAACACTGAAGCTTTCTTT.

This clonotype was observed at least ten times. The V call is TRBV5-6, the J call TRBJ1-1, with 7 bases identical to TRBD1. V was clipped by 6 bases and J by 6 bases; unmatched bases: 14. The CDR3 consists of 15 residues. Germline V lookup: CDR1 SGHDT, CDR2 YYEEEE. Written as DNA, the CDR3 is TGTGCCAGCAACCTAGCGACAGGGAGGGTCGCTGAAGCTTTCTTT. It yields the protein CASNLATGRVAEAFF.

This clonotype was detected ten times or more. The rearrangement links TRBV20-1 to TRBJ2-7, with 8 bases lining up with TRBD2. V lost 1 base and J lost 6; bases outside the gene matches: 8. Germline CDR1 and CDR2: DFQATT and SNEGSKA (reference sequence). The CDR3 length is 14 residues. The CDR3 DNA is TGCAGTGCTAGAGTGCGTAGCGGGGTGGGCGAGCAGTACTTC. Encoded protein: CSARVRSGVGEQYF.

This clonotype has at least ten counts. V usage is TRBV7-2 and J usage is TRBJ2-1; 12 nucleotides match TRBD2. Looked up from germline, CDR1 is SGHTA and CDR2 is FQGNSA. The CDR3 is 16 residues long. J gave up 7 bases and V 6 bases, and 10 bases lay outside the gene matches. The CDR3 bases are TGTGCCAGCAGGTCTAGCGGGGGGGCTACGAGGAATGAGCAGTTCTTC. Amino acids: CASRSSGGATRNEQFF.

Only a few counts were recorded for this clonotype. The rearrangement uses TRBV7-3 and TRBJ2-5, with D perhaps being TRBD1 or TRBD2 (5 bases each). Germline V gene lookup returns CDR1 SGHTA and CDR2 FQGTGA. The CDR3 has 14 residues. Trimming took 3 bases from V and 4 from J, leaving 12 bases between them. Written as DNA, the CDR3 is TGTGCCAGCAGCTTGGGACCGCGTGGAGAGACCCAGTACTTC. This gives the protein CASSLGPRGETQYF.

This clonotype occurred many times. CDR3 DNA sequence: TGTGCCAGCAGCTGGGGGACAGCCTACGAGCAGTACTTC. Translation gives CASSWGTAYEQYF. J is TRBJ2-7 and V is TRBV7-9; 7 bases match TRBD1. Per germline, CDR1 SEHNR and CDR2 FQNEAQ (reference sequence). With 4 bases clipped from V and 2 bases from J, the junction kept 2 bases outside the gene matches. The CDR3 runs to 13 residues.

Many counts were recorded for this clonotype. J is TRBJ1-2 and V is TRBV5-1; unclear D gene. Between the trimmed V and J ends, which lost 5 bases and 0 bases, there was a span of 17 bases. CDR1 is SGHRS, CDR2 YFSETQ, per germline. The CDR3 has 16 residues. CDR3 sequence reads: CASSFLIQRTNYGYTF. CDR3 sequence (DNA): TGCGCCAGCAGTTTTCTTATACAGAGAACTAACTATGGCTACACCTTC.